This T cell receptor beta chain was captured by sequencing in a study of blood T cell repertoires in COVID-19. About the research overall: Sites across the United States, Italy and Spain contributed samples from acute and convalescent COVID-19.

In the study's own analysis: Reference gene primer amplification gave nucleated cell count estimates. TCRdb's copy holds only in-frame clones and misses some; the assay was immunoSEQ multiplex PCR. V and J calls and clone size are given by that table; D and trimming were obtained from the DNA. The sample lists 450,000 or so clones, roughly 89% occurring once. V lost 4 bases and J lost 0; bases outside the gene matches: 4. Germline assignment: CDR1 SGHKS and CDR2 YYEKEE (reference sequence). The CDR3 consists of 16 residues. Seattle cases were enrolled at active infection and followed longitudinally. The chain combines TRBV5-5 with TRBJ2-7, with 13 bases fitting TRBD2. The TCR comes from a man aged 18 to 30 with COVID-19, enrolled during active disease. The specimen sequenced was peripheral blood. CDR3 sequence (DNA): TGTGCCAGCAGCCTCGGGACTAGCGGGGCCTCCTACGAGCAGTACTTC. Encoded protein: CASSLGTSGASYEQYF.